These 22 T cell receptor beta chains originate from one sample sequenced in a study of OX40 agonist ivuxolimab in advanced cancers. Repertoires were generated with immunoSEQ multiplex PCR, while TCRdb's copy carries only in-frame clones and drops some. This table holds approximately 79,000 clones, 85% found once. The sample in question was CD4+ or CD8+ T cells sorted from blood, obtained in a trial of the OX40 agonist ivuxolimab. The receptors derive from an adult with an advanced solid tumor such as melanoma, head and neck, liver or kidney cancer.

The chain uses TRBV9 and TRBJ1-1; a weak D match, TRBD1 (5 bases). The CDR3 has 15 amino acids. V was pared by 0 bases and J by 2 bases, with 11 bases between. Germline V gene lookup returns CDR1 SGDLS and CDR2 YYNGEE. In DNA, the CDR3 is TGTGCCAGCAGCGTAGTTCAGGGAACCAACACTGAAGCTTTCTTT. Translated: CASSVVQGTNTEAFF. Drawing the rest from reference TRBV9 and TRBJ1-1, the complete variable domain is DSGVTQTPKHLITATGQRVTLRCSPRSGDLSVYWYQQSLDQGLQFLIQYYNGEERAKGNILERFSAQQFPDLHSELNLSSLELGDSALYFCASSVVQGTNTEAFFGQGTRLTVV.

The chain carries TRBV2 and TRBJ1-1; maybe TRBD1 (5 bases). The CDR3 totals 12 residues. The V gene's germline CDR1 is SNHLY and CDR2 FYNNEI. V gave up 6 bases and J gave up 2 bases, with 7 bases separating them. The CDR3 nucleotides are TGTGCCAGCAGGAGGGGAAACACTGAAGCTTTCTTT. Translation gives CASRRGNTEAFF.

As concerns this clone: Germline is not matched at one junction end, which may reflect a read error. The V and J genes are TRBV29-1 and TRBJ1-5; D uncertain. Looked up from germline, CDR1 is SQVTM and CDR2 is ANQGSEA. The CDR3 is 8 residues long. CDR3 protein: CSVRMRWW. The CDR3 DNA follows: TGCAGCGTGCGCATGAGGTGGTGG.

The CDR3 sequence is CASSLSSGGYNEQFF. The CDR3 coding sequence is TGTGCCAGCAGCTTATCTAGCGGCGGGTACAATGAGCAGTTCTTC. The V call is TRBV5-8, the J call TRBJ2-1; 7 nucleotides align to TRBD2. This CDR3 has 15 residues. Germline CDR1 is SGHTS and CDR2 is YDEGEE. V dropped 2 bases and J dropped 4; count of bases not matched to a gene: 6.

V usage is TRBV25-1 and J usage is TRBJ2-2; 12 bases are shared with TRBD1. With V trimmed by 0 bases and J by 7 bases, 9 bases remained unmatched. CDR3 size: 18 residues. CDR1 is MGHDK and CDR2 is SYGVNS in the germline V gene. DNA of the CDR3: TGTGCCAGCAGTGAATACCGACAAGGGACAGGGGGCATCGGGGAGCTGTTTTTT. This gives the protein CASSEYRQGTGGIGELFF.

CDR3 DNA: TGTGCCAGCAGCCTTCAACGGGGATCTAAAGGAGGGGGGCAAGGCTATGGCTACACCTTC. Its protein product is CASSLQRGSKGGGQGYGYTF. The V gene is TRBV16, the J gene TRBJ1-2; D is perhaps TRBD1 (6 bases). The germline V gene has CDR1 KGHSY and CDR2 FQNENV. Trimming took off 4 bases at V and 4 bases at J, with 31 bases between the two ends. CDR3 length: 20 amino acids.

Only a few counts were recorded for this clone. The chain couples TRBV10-1 to TRBJ2-7; unclear D gene. CDR1 and CDR2 (germline): WNHNN, SYGVQD (reference sequence). CDR3 size: 16 residues. Trimming pared 5 bases from V and 5 bases from J, leaving 22 bases between. CDR3 coding DNA: TGCGCCAGCAGTCAGGACCCGGGCAGGCTGTTCAACGAGCAGTACTTC. Protein: CASSQDPGRLFNEQYF.

The J gene is TRBJ1-2, the V gene TRBV30, with D unclear. The CDR3 covers 12 residues. The germline V and J ends were trimmed by 4 bases and 1 base, with 7 bases remaining between them. CDR1 and CDR2 from the germline V gene are GTSNPN and SVGIG (reference sequence). CDR3 in DNA: TGTGCCTGGATGGGCGATAACTATGGCTACACCTTC. It yields the protein CAWMGDNYGYTF.

DNA for the CDR3: TGTGCCAGCACCCACTGGGGGGGGAGAGAGACCCAGTACTTC. Protein sequence: CASTHWGGRETQYF. The rearrangement uses TRBV7-2 and TRBJ2-5, with 7 bases that match TRBD2. Germline trimming cut 7 bases from V and 4 bases from J; bases unmatched to any gene: 9. The length of the CDR3 is 14 residues. Germline assignment: CDR1 SGHTA and CDR2 FQGNSA.

A few counts support this clone. The chain links TRBV13 to TRBJ1-2; 10 nucleotides line up with TRBD1. CDR3 length: 17 residues. The junction had 11 bases not matched to a gene; V was cut back by 5 bases and J by 2 bases. Germline values: CDR1 PRHDT, CDR2 FYEKMQ (reference sequence). CDR3 region: CASSPISRTGGNYGYTF. DNA for the CDR3: TGTGCCAGCAGCCCCATATCTCGGACAGGGGGAAACTATGGCTACACCTTC.

This chain links TRBV13 with TRBJ2-7; the D gene could be TRBD1 or TRBD2 (5 bases each). The CDR3 runs to 15 residues. V lost 5 bases and J 8 bases, leaving 22 bases between the germline ends. CDR1 is PRHDT, CDR2 FYEKMQ, per germline (reference sequence). CDR3 in amino acids: CASSILEGQGSKQYF. The CDR3 DNA is TGTGCCAGCAGCATCCTAGAGGGGCAGGGATCCAAGCAGTACTTC.

CDR3 DNA: TGCGCCAGCAGCCACCTGGACAGGGAAGGAAGGTTTCAGCCCCAGCATTTT. It encodes CASSHLDREGRFQPQHF. V is TRBV4-1 and J is TRBJ1-5; 8 bases map to TRBD1. The length of the CDR3 is 17 residues. Germline CDR1 reads MGHRA; CDR2 reads YSYEKL. V shed 3 bases and J 6 bases; nucleotides not matched to a gene: 13.

This chain connects TRBV25-1 to TRBJ2-7; 10 positions match TRBD1. The V and J ends lost 7 bases and 3 bases, in that order; junction bases with no gene match: 6. Germline CDR1 and CDR2: MGHDK and SYGVNS. CDR3 length equals 14 residues. Here the CDR3 reads CASTRTGGFYEQYF. The DNA of the CDR3 is TGTGCCAGCACACGGACAGGGGGGTTCTACGAGCAGTACTTC.

Only one count was recorded for this clone. The chain has TRBV7-2 and TRBJ1-1; 7 bases are a match to TRBD1. The CDR3 is 14 residues long. Looked up from germline, CDR1 is SGHTA and CDR2 is FQGNSA. V was pared by 5 bases and J by 6 bases, with 9 bases of the junction left unmatched. In nucleotides, the CDR3 is TGTGCCAGCAGCGAACAGGGGAGGGAGTCTGAAGCTTTCTTT. The encoded protein is CASSEQGRESEAFF.

Details on this clone: The sample has other DNA sequences that encode this CDR3 too. The chain has TRBV18 and TRBJ2-7; D possibly corresponds to TRBD1 (6 bases). The CDR3 has 16 residues. V was cut by 3 bases and J by 2 bases, with 17 bases left in between. CDR1 and CDR2 (germline): KGHSH, LQKENI. The CDR3 nucleotides are TGTGCCAGCTCACCGCGGCAAACAGGGCGAGCCTACGAGCAGTACTTC. Translating it yields CASSPRQTGRAYEQYF.

The rearrangement joins TRBV14 to TRBJ1-1; possibly TRBD1 for D (5 bases). Germline V gene data show CDR1 as SGHDN and CDR2 as FVKESK. The CDR3 runs 15 residues. Trimming removed 3 bases from V and 5 bases from J, with 16 bases in between. CDR3 nucleotides: TGTGCCAGCAGCCACCGTACCGGGACGCTGACTGAAGCTTTCTTT. This gives the protein CASSHRTGTLTEAFF.

The genes are TRBV7-3 and TRBJ2-5; D remains unclear. Germline V gene sequence: CDR1 SGHTA, CDR2 FQGTGA. V was pared by 1 base and J by 0 bases, with 15 bases between. The CDR3 consists of 17 residues. This chain's CDR3 is CASSLRAAQSYQETQYF. CDR3 nucleotide sequence: TGTGCCAGCAGCTTAAGGGCCGCACAGTCGTACCAAGAGACCCAGTACTTC. Full variable domain (outside the CDR3, taken from reference TRBV7-3 and TRBJ2-5): GAGVSQTPSNKVTEKGKYVELRCDPISGHTALYWYRQSLGQGPEFLIYFQGTGAADDSGLPNDRFFAVRPEGSVSTLKIQRTERGDSAVYLCASSLRAAQSYQETQYFGPGTRLLVL.

The CDR3 reads CASSRQGTGYSYEQYF. The DNA of the CDR3 is TGTGCCAGCTCTCGCCAAGGGACAGGGTACTCCTACGAGCAGTACTTC. This chain links TRBV18 with TRBJ2-7; the match to TRBD1 covers 9 bases. The germline CDR1 and CDR2 sequences are KGHSH and LQKENI. Trimming took 6 bases from V and 0 from J; bases not matched to a gene: 9. The CDR3 consists of 16 residues. The whole variable domain, remainder taken from reference TRBV18 and TRBJ2-7, is NAGVMQNPRHLVRRRGQEARLRCSPMKGHSHVYWYRQLPEEGLKFMVYLQKENIIDESGMPKERFSAEFPKEGPSILRIQQVVRGDSAAYFCASSRQGTGYSYEQYFGPGTRLTVT.

This clone has only a few counts. The chain recombines TRBV5-1 with TRBJ1-6, with D hard to call. Trimming left V 0 bases short and J 9 bases short, with 10 bases between. Germline lookup yields CDR1 SGHRS and CDR2 YFSETQ. The CDR3 is made up of 14 amino acids. The CDR3 here is CASSLAAIGSPLHF. The DNA for the CDR3 is TGCGCCAGCAGCTTGGCGGCAATCGGTTCACCCCTCCACTTT.

About this clone itself: Other DNA sequences in the same sample also yield this CDR3. The V gene is TRBV7-2, the J gene TRBJ1-5; no definite D call. CDR1 is SGHTA and CDR2 is FQGNSA in the germline V gene. With 1 base removed from V and 1 base from J, the gap between germline ends came to 5 bases. This CDR3 spans 14 amino acids. CDR3 DNA: TGTGCCAGCAGCTTAGATTCCAGCAATCAGCCCCAGCATTTT. As protein: CASSLDSSNQPQHF.

The V and J genes are TRBV29-1 and TRBJ2-1; a possible D gene is TRBD2 (6 bases). Per the germline V gene, CDR1 is SQVTM and CDR2 is ANQGSEA. This CDR3 comprises 15 residues. Trimming left V 7 bases short and J 0 bases short, with 16 bases between. The CDR3 nucleotides read TGCAGCGCCCCCCTGATCGGGGGCTCCTACAATGAGCAGTTCTTC. Translated, it gives CSAPLIGGSYNEQFF.

The rearrangement uses TRBV11-2 and TRBJ2-2, with TRBD2 matching 10 bases. The V gene's germline CDR1 is SGHAT and CDR2 FQNNGV. Trimming cost V 5 bases and J 3 bases; bases outside gene matches: 6. This CDR3 has 16 residues. The CDR3 nucleotides read TGTGCCAGCAGCGAAGCGGGGGGGCTTGACACCGGGGAGCTGTTTTTT. Its translation is CASSEAGGLDTGELFF.